The rows below give T cell receptor beta chains drawn from one sample of a study of T cell responses to AZD1222 COVID-19 vaccine. Assay used: immunoSEQ multiplex PCR; TCRdb lists only in-frame clones, some missing. The sample has about 120,000 clones, around 85% seen once. Sequenced here: peripheral blood, sampled on day 0 of AZD1222 vaccination. The receptors here all came from an adult in good health. CDR3s include the opening cysteine and the closing phenylalanine or tryptophan. The D gene is left open where the match is weak. Clone size is not always given. Where it is, it says once, few, many or a class for expanded clones.

CASSHRGSTDTQYF TGTGCCAGCAGCCACAGGGGAAGCACAGATACGCAGTATTTT TRBV6-2/TRBV6-3 . TRBD1 TRBJ2-3
CASSLYGADQETQYF TGTGCTAGCAGCTTATACGGGGCCGACCAAGAGACCCAGTACTTC TRBV7-7 . . TRBJ2-5
CASSIISFSNQPQHF TGTGCCAGTAGTATTATCAGTTTTAGCAATCAGCCCCAGCATTTT TRBV19 . . TRBJ1-5
CASSPGLFWEFF TGTGCCAGCAGCCCTGGACTATTTTGGGAGTTCTTC TRBV11-2 . . TRBJ2-1
CASSFYGRALNEQFF TGTGCCAGCAGCTTTTATGGGCGGGCGTTGAATGAGCAGTTCTTC TRBV11-2 . . TRBJ2-1
CASTIPRGMGTGELFF TGTGCCAGCACGATCCCCAGGGGGATGGGCACCGGGGAGCTGTTTTTT TRBV28 . TRBD1 TRBJ2-2
CASSSTGSRGNTIYF TGTGCCAGCAGCTCAACCGGGTCCCGTGGAAACACCATATATTTT TRBV11-2 . . TRBJ1-3
CASSLGLGGRAADTQYF TGTGCCAGCAGCTTAGGCCTGGGCGGGAGGGCGGCAGATACGCAGTATTTT TRBV11-2 . TRBD2 TRBJ2-3
CASSPFPGAGNGYTF TGTGCCAGCTCACCGTTCCCAGGCGCAGGGAATGGCTACACCTTC TRBV18 . . TRBJ1-2
CASSYSPEGYGYTF TGTGCCAGCAGTTACTCTCCGGAGGGGTATGGCTACACCTTC TRBV6-6 . . TRBJ1-2
CASSASGNNSPLHF TGTGCCAGCAGTGCAAGTGGGAATAATTCACCCCTCCACTTT TRBV27 once . TRBJ1-6
CASLTVAGARSDTQYF TGTGCCAGCTTAACCGTAGCGGGAGCTCGCTCAGATACGCAGTATTTT TRBV28 . TRBD2 TRBJ2-3
CAWDPRDRGYNEQFF TGTGCCTGGGACCCCCGGGACAGGGGATACAATGAGCAGTTCTTC TRBV30 . TRBD1 TRBJ2-1
CASSSSRSPGGYTF TGTGCCAGCAGCTCAAGTCGGTCACCGGGAGGCTACACCTTC TRBV7-3 . . TRBJ1-2
CASSLGGRDYEQYF TGTGCCAGCAGCTTGGGAGGGAGAGATTACGAGCAGTACTTC TRBV5-6 . . TRBJ2-7
CASSLLGGSTDTQYF TGTGCCAGCAGCCTCCTCGGCGGATCGACAGATACGCAGTATTTT TRBV11-3 . . TRBJ2-3
CASSHRALRETQYF TGTGCCAGCAGCCATCGGGCCCTAAGAGAGACCCAGTACTTC TRBV7-9 few . TRBJ2-5
CASSTPGGVNTGELFF TGTGCCAGCAGCACCCCCGGGGGGGTGAACACCGGGGAGCTGTTTTTT TRBV28 . TRBD2 TRBJ2-2
CATSWTGGEAQPQHF TGTGCCACCAGCTGGACAGGGGGTGAGGCTCAGCCCCAGCATTTT TRBV15 . TRBD1 TRBJ1-5
CASSLAGEAFF TGTGCCAGCAGTTTAGCAGGGGAAGCTTTCTTT TRBV27 . . TRBJ1-1
CASSTVEETQYF TGTGCCAGCAGTACGGTTGAAGAGACCCAGTACTTC TRBV27 . . TRBJ2-5